This T cell receptor beta chain appears in the sequencing data of a study of blood T cell repertoires in COVID-19. On the study more broadly: The United States, Italy and Spain supplied acute and convalescent COVID-19 samples. The cDNA or gDNA used as material had been derived from T cells, B-cell-depleted T cells, or PBMCs.

As handled by the study authors: Researchers report that nucleated cell counts were estimated from reference gene primer amplification. Some clones are missing from TCRdb's copy, which holds only in-frame ones; the method was immunoSEQ multiplex PCR. V, J and clone size were drawn from that table, and D and trimming were deduced from the DNA. The table includes around 68,000 clones, 87% detected once. The clonotype was recovered from a woman between 45 and 65 years old with acute or convalescent COVID-19. Sequenced material: peripheral blood.

CDR3 bases: TGTGCCAGCAGTCCCGATCGTGGTAGAAAGATCAATCAGCCCCAGCATTTT. It yields the protein CASSPDRGRKINQPQHF. The rearrangement links TRBV6-6 to TRBJ1-5, with D uncertain. This CDR3 is built from 17 residues. CDR1 MNHNY and CDR2 SVGAGI come from the germline V gene (reference sequence). V shed 5 bases and J shed 3 bases, with 20 bases lying between them.